The rows below give T cell receptor beta chains drawn from one sample of a study of shared clonotypes between healthy human individuals. Here immunoSEQ multiplex PCR was the method, and the copy in TCRdb shows in-frame clones only, minus some. The repertoire holds about 1.1 million clones, with roughly 80% as singletons. Sequenced material: memory CD4+ T cells from PBMCs. These receptors originate from a young man in good health. Some clones in this sample may be carry-over from other donors' samples. CDR3s include the opening cysteine and the closing phenylalanine or tryptophan. The D gene is left open where the match is weak. Expanded clones get a size class; other rows say once, few or many, or leave the size out.

size	D	J	length	V	CDR3	DNA
NA	NA	TRBJ1-5	17	TRBV28	CASRPRRGDYSNQPQHF	TGTGCCAGCAGACCCAGGCGGGGGGACTATAGCAATCAGCCCCAGCATTTT
few	NA	TRBJ2-5	12	TRBV15	CATLGGGLTQYF	TGTGCCACCCTAGGAGGGGGTTTGACCCAGTACTTC
NA	NA	TRBJ1-5	13	TRBV6-1	CASSEGPNQPQHF	TGTGCCAGCAGTGAAGGTCCAAATCAGCCCCAGCATTTT
NA	NA	TRBJ1-5	13	TRBV30	CAWSAERGQPQHF	TGTGCCTGGAGCGCAGAGAGGGGTCAGCCCCAGCATTTT
NA	NA	TRBJ1-3	13	TRBV28	CASSPGLGNTIYF	TGTGCCAGCAGTCCAGGGTTAGGAAACACCATATATTTT
NA	NA	TRBJ2-1	13	TRBV5-1	CASTPPARNEQFF	TGCGCCAGCACCCCTCCGGCGCGCAATGAGCAGTTCTTC
NA	NA	TRBJ1-2	16	TRBV2	CASSEASLGPQFSYTF	TGTGCCAGCAGTGAAGCTAGCTTGGGACCGCAGTTCAGCTACACCTTC
NA	NA	TRBJ1-4	13	TRBV5-5	CASSLWGKEKLFF	TGTGCCAGCAGCTTGTGGGGAAAGGAAAAACTGTTTTTT
NA	NA	TRBJ1-1	13	TRBV19	CASSIGTIPEAFF	TGTGCCAGTAGTATCGGAACAATCCCTGAAGCTTTCTTT
NA	NA	TRBJ2-7	11	TRBV2	CASRYRDEQYF	TGTGCCAGCAGATACAGGGACGAGCAGTACTTC
NA	TRBD2	TRBJ2-3	15	TRBV5-3	CARSKGLVGSNTQYF	TGTGCCAGAAGCAAAGGACTAGTGGGATCCAATACGCAGTATTTT
NA	TRBD1	TRBJ2-7	15	TRBV7-8	CASSSPRDRGNEQYF	TGTGCCAGCAGCTCCCCCCGGGACAGGGGTAACGAGCAGTACTTC
NA	NA	TRBJ2-1	15	TRBV5-1	CASSGGTSLYNEQFF	TGCGCCAGCAGCGGGGGTACTAGCCTCTACAATGAGCAGTTCTTC
NA	TRBD2	TRBJ2-5	13	TRBV5-4	CASSSGRQETQYF	TGTGCCAGCAGCAGCGGGAGACAAGAGACCCAGTACTTC
NA	NA	TRBJ1-5	13	TRBV19	CASTDPSNQPQHF	TGTGCCAGTACGGACCCTAGCAATCAGCCCCAGCATTTT
NA	NA	TRBJ1-1	13	TRBV4-2	CASSQANVREAFF	TGTGCCAGCAGCCAAGCAAATGTGCGTGAAGCTTTCTTT
NA	TRBD1	TRBJ2-1	15	TRBV6-5	CASRNRGPSYNEQFF	TGTGCCAGCAGAAACAGGGGACCCTCCTACAATGAGCAGTTCTTC
NA	TRBD1	TRBJ2-7	14	TRBV28	CASSLTGAIYEQYF	TGTGCCAGCAGTTTAACAGGGGCGATATACGAGCAGTACTTC
NA	NA	TRBJ2-7	12	TRBV4-1	CASSPTGYEQYF	TGCGCCAGCAGCCCTACAGGCTACGAGCAGTACTTC
NA	NA	TRBJ1-2	12	TRBV30	CAWNLGTSGYTF	TGTGCCTGGAACCTAGGGACCTCTGGCTACACCTTC
NA	TRBD1	TRBJ1-2	14	TRBV10-1	CASSARGLGYGYTF	TGCGCCAGCAGTGCAAGGGGGCTGGGCTATGGCTACACCTTC
NA	TRBD2	TRBJ2-7	16	TRBV9	CASSVGASGILYEQYF	TGTGCCAGCAGCGTAGGGGCTAGCGGGATTCTGTACGAGCAGTACTTC
NA	NA	TRBJ2-7	14	TRBV15	CATSLGVSSYEQYF	TGTGCCACCAGTTTGGGGGTGAGCTCCTACGAGCAGTACTTC
NA	NA	TRBJ1-2	16	TRBV7-8	CASSPEGIGHNYGYTF	TGTGCCAGCAGCCCCGAAGGCATCGGACACAACTATGGCTACACCTTC
NA	NA	TRBJ1-4	16	TRBV6-6	CASSLGHDRRNEKLFF	TGTGCCAGCAGTTTGGGGCACGACAGGCGGAATGAAAAACTGTTTTTT
NA	TRBD2	TRBJ2-3	16	TRBV5-1	CASSLEPSGSTDTQYF	TGCGCCAGCAGCTTGGAGCCTAGCGGGAGCACAGATACGCAGTATTTT
NA	TRBD1	TRBJ2-7	15	TRBV7-8	CASSFSPDRSYEQYF	TGTGCCAGCAGCTTTAGCCCGGACAGGTCCTACGAGCAGTACTTC
NA	TRBD2	TRBJ2-5	18	TRBV5-1	CASSLGTSGSGVQETQYF	TGCGCCAGCAGCTTGGGGACTAGCGGGAGCGGGGTCCAAGAGACCCAGTACTTC